Presented here are 27 T cell receptor beta chains from one specimen sequenced in a study of blood T cell repertoires in COVID-19. The data were produced by immunoSEQ multiplex PCR, yet TCRdb's version contains in-frame clones alone and is incomplete. The sample has around 150,000 clones, 75% to 90% seen once. The sample was PBMCs or T cells enriched from blood (not recorded which). Receptors originate from a man between 65 and 85 years old who had been exposed to COVID-19.

This chain connects TRBV19 to TRBJ1-2, with 7 bases that match TRBD1. The CDR3 covers 15 residues. Germline V CDR1 and CDR2: LNHDA, SQIVND (reference sequence). V lost 8 bases, J lost 0 bases, and 9 bases stayed unmatched. CDR3 protein: CASQAVGTANYGYTF. CDR3 bases: TGTGCCAGTCAGGCCGTGGGGACAGCTAACTATGGCTACACCTTC.

This clone was observed a few times. CDR3 in DNA: TGTGCCAGCAGCTTACCGACAGGGAGCACAGATACGCAGTATTTT. This encodes CASSLPTGSTDTQYF. J is TRBJ2-3 and V is TRBV7-2; TRBD1 aligns across 7 bases. The CDR3 is 15 residues long. The ends lost 2 bases at V and 0 bases at J; junction bases unmatched: 2. Looked up from germline, CDR1 is SGHTA and CDR2 is FQGNSA.

The chain combines TRBV9 with TRBJ2-7; 14 bases align to TRBD2. Trimming at V came to 4 bases and at J to 9 bases, leaving 12 bases not matched to a gene. The CDR3 is 16 residues long. Germline V gives CDR1 SGDLS, CDR2 YYNGEE. CDR3 protein: CASSTLDSGLAGVQYF. Written as DNA, the CDR3 is TGTGCCAGCAGCACGTTGGACTCGGGACTAGCGGGGGTGCAGTACTTC.

This chain joins TRBV2 and TRBJ1-1; possibly TRBD1 for D (5 bases). Trimming stripped 8 bases from V and 3 bases from J, with 13 bases between. This CDR3 is built from 13 residues. Germline loops: CDR1 SNHLY, CDR2 FYNNEI. CDR3 nucleotides: TGTGCCAGCGGGGTGCAGGGTTACACTGAAGCTTTCTTT. Translated: CASGVQGYTEAFF.

The rearrangement uses TRBV10-3 and TRBJ2-7; D is unresolved. Germline V gives CDR1 ENHRY, CDR2 SYGVKD. Deletions cut 6 bases from V and 3 bases from J, with 12 bases between. CDR3 length: 13 residues. CDR3 sequence: CAISSSFFYEQYF. DNA for the CDR3: TGTGCCATCAGCAGTTCGTTCTTCTACGAGCAGTACTTC.

The CDR3 coding sequence is TGTGCCTCAGACGGGAAGAACACTGAAGCTTTCTTT. It codes for CASDGKNTEAFF. This chain links TRBV6-5 with TRBJ1-1; D not certain. Germline values: CDR1 MNHEY, CDR2 SVGAGI. Trimming left V 11 bases short and J 1 base short, with 11 bases between. This CDR3 contains 12 residues.

This clone has a handful of counts. The chain uses TRBV28 and TRBJ1-5; D perhaps matches TRBD1 (6 bases). The germline V gene encodes CDR1 MDHEN and CDR2 SYDVKM. V gave up 5 bases and J gave up 3 bases, with 14 bases separating them. The length of the CDR3 is 15 residues. The DNA of the CDR3 is TGTGCCAGCAGTCCTATGGGGGGGGCCAATCAGCCCCAGCATTTT. Its translation is CASSPMGGANQPQHF.

The chain couples TRBV5-1 to TRBJ2-3, with 8 nucleotides matching TRBD2. This CDR3 spans 14 amino acids. Germline V gene sequence: CDR1 SGHRS, CDR2 YFSETQ. V shed 6 bases, J shed 4 bases, and the junction held 7 bases outside the gene matches. The CDR3 DNA follows: TGCGCCAGCACGACGGGAGGGCCTGCAGATACGCAGTATTTT. Residues: CASTTGGPADTQYF.

The CDR3 protein is CASSFGGPYEQYF. CDR3 DNA sequence: TGTGCCAGCAGCTTCGGCGGTCCCTACGAGCAGTACTTC. This rearrangement joins TRBV7-8 to TRBJ2-7; unclear D gene. Germline V gene data show CDR1 as SGHVS and CDR2 as FQNEAQ. The CDR3 extends over 13 amino acids. Trimming left V 3 bases short and J 2 bases short, with 8 bases between. Supplemented by reference TRBV7-8 and TRBJ2-7, the full variable domain reads GAGVSQSPRYKVAKRGQDVALRCDPISGHVSLFWYQQALGQGPEFLTYFQNEAQLDKSGLPSDRFFAERPEGSVSTLKIQRTQQEDSAVYLCASSFGGPYEQYFGPGTRLTVT.

V is TRBV9 and J is TRBJ1-2; perhaps TRBD1 as D (5 bases). This CDR3 is built from 17 residues. Between the trimmed V and J ends, which lost 0 bases and 4 bases, there was a span of 19 bases. Per germline, CDR1 SGDLS and CDR2 YYNGEE. The CDR3 protein is CASSVGGGTGGIYGYTF. CDR3 DNA: TGTGCCAGCAGCGTAGGGGGTGGAACAGGAGGGATCTATGGCTACACCTTC.

The gene calls are TRBV29-1 and TRBJ2-7; the match to TRBD1 covers 10 bases. This CDR3 is built from 16 residues. With V trimmed by 1 base and J by 4 bases, 10 bases remained unmatched. From germline, CDR1 is SQVTM and CDR2 ANQGSEA. The CDR3 sequence is CSVEGGPRDRGYEQYF. The CDR3 DNA sequence: TGCAGCGTTGAAGGAGGTCCCCGGGACAGGGGATACGAGCAGTACTTC.

V usage is TRBV25-1 and J usage is TRBJ2-3, with D hard to call. Germline V gives CDR1 MGHDK, CDR2 SYGVNS. The CDR3 consists of 12 residues. The V gene lost 5 bases and the J gene lost 3 bases, with 6 bases spanning the gap. The CDR3 DNA reads TGTGCCAGCAGTCCCGCGACAGATACGCAGTATTTT. Protein: CASSPATDTQYF.

The V gene is TRBV28, the J gene TRBJ2-1, with D perhaps TRBD2 (6 bases). CDR1 is MDHEN and CDR2 is SYDVKM in the germline V gene. This CDR3 is 15 amino acids long. V was cut by 7 bases and J by 0 bases, with 13 bases left in between. Here the CDR3 DNA reads TGTGCCAGCAAGGGCGGGGTCAGCTCCTACAATGAGCAGTTCTTC. This codes for CASKGGVSSYNEQFF.

This chain uses TRBV28 with TRBJ2-1, with a tentative D call TRBD2 (5 bases). The CDR3 totals 12 residues. V was shortened by 2 bases and J by 7 bases, with 6 bases between the two germline ends. CDR1 is MDHEN, CDR2 SYDVKM, per germline. The CDR3 here is CASSLGGNEQFF. DNA of the CDR3: TGTGCCAGCAGTTTAGGAGGAAATGAGCAGTTCTTC.

A single count supports this clone. This chain joins TRBV10-3 and TRBJ2-3; 8 bases line up with TRBD2. This CDR3 has 13 amino acids. The J segment lost 3 bases and the V segment lost 8 bases, leaving 4 bases of the junction unmatched. The germline V gene has CDR1 ENHRY and CDR2 SYGVKD. The CDR3 is CAIRGGETDTQYF. The DNA for the CDR3 is TGTGCCATCCGGGGGGGAGAGACAGATACGCAGTATTTT.

The chain employs TRBV7-9 and TRBJ1-2; D not resolved. The CDR3 is 13 amino acids. Germline values: CDR1 SEHNR, CDR2 FQNEAQ (reference sequence). The germline V and J ends were trimmed by 1 base and 7 bases, with 10 bases remaining between them. The CDR3 DNA reads TGTGCCAGCAGCTTAGTATCGGTGTCTGGCTACACCTTC. It specifies CASSLVSVSGYTF.

This rearrangement joins TRBV18 to TRBJ1-5; D perhaps matches TRBD1 (6 bases). Germline loops: CDR1 KGHSH, CDR2 LQKENI. The CDR3 spans 13 residues. V gave up 6 bases and J gave up 11 bases, with 17 bases separating them. This CDR3 reads CASSPEGGTAQHF. CDR3 DNA: TGTGCCAGCTCCCCGGAGGGGGGGACGGCCCAGCATTTT.

CDR3: CASSFPQNTEAFF. The CDR3, as DNA: TGTGCCAGCAGCTTTCCCCAGAACACTGAAGCTTTCTTT. This chain connects TRBV5-8 to TRBJ1-1; the D is unclear. The germline gives CDR1 SGHTS, CDR2 YDEGEE. The V gene lost 2 bases and the J gene lost 1 base, with 6 bases spanning the gap. There are 13 residues in the CDR3.

This clone was detected once. CDR3: CASSQGTGTEKLFF. In DNA form, the CDR3 reads TGTGCCAGCAGCCAAGGGACAGGGACTGAAAAACTGTTTTTT. The rearrangement links TRBV3-1 (or the pseudogene TRBV3-2) to TRBJ1-4; TRBD1 agrees at 8 bases. V was clipped by 1 base and J by 7 bases; unmatched bases: 2. This CDR3 has 14 residues. Looked up from germline, CDR1 is LGHDT and CDR2 is YNNKEL (reference sequence).

The chain uses TRBV18 and TRBJ2-3, with 7 bases fitting TRBD2. CDR3 length equals 15 residues. V lost 3 bases, J lost 1 base, and 4 bases stayed unmatched. Germline assignment: CDR1 KGHSH and CDR2 LQKENI. CDR3 coding DNA: TGTGCCAGCTCACCCGGACTAGAGGGCACAGATACGCAGTATTTT. Residues: CASSPGLEGTDTQYF.

This clone appeared a few times. The rearrangement joins TRBV13 to TRBJ1-2, with D possibly matching TRBD1 (6 bases). V gave up 5 bases and J gave up 2 bases, with 15 bases separating them. Germline loops: CDR1 PRHDT, CDR2 FYEKMQ (reference sequence). The CDR3 is 15 amino acids. CDR3 residues: CASSPRTDLNYGYTF. CDR3 sequence (DNA): TGTGCCAGCAGCCCGCGGACAGATTTAAACTATGGCTACACCTTC. The complete variable domain, with remaining parts taken from reference TRBV13 and TRBJ1-2, reads AAGVIQSPRHLIKEKRETATLKCYPIPRHDTVYWYQQGPGQDPQFLISFYEKMQSDKGSIPDRFSAQQFSDYHSELNMSSLELGDSALYFCASSPRTDLNYGYTFGSGTRLTVV.

This clone was observed a handful of times. The J gene is TRBJ1-2, the V gene TRBV4-3, with TRBD1 matching 8 bases. V lost 4 bases, J lost 2 bases, and 15 bases stayed unmatched. From germline, CDR1 is LGHNA and CDR2 YSLEER. The CDR3 covers 18 residues. For the CDR3, the DNA is TGCGCCAGCAGCCTCCAGGTCGTACAGGGGGGACCCAACTATGGCTACACCTTC. Its protein is CASSLQVVQGGPNYGYTF.

The chain recombines TRBV6-2 or TRBV6-3 with TRBJ1-5; 7 bases are shared with TRBD1. Losses at the gene ends were 2 bases for V and 6 bases for J; bases not matched to a gene: 13. Germline V gene lookup returns CDR1 MNHEY and CDR2 SVGEGT. CDR3 length equals 17 residues. CDR3 region: CASSYAGRTGVSQPQHF. In nucleotides, the CDR3 is TGTGCCAGCAGTTACGCTGGACGGACAGGCGTAAGTCAGCCCCAGCATTTT.

CDR3 in DNA: TGTGCCAGCAGCCTCCGACAGGGAGGCAATCAGCCCCAGCATTTT. Its translation is CASSLRQGGNQPQHF. The genes are TRBV7-2 and TRBJ1-5; 7 nucleotides agree with TRBD1. CDR1 SGHTA and CDR2 FQGNSA come from the germline V gene. The CDR3 runs 15 residues. Trimming cost V 5 bases and J 2 bases; bases outside gene matches: 6.

The rearrangement uses TRBV7-2 and TRBJ1-5, with a tentative D call TRBD1 (5 bases). With 1 base removed from V and 1 base from J, the gap between germline ends came to 11 bases. The CDR3 extends over 16 amino acids. CDR1 is SGHTA, CDR2 FQGNSA, per germline. The chain's CDR3 is CASSLVGGKSNQPQHF. In DNA, the CDR3 is TGTGCCAGCAGCTTAGTTGGGGGGAAAAGCAATCAGCCCCAGCATTTT.

The rearrangement joins TRBV6-5 to TRBJ2-3, with TRBD1 as a possible D gene (7 bases). Per germline, CDR1 MNHEY and CDR2 SVGAGI. There are 12 residues in the CDR3. The ends were cut back, 6 bases at V and 8 bases at J, with 12 bases in the middle. The CDR3 is CASSDQGGTQYF. CDR3 nucleotide sequence: TGTGCCAGCAGCGATCAGGGGGGTACGCAGTATTTT.

The chain employs TRBV7-9 and TRBJ1-2; 10 bases align to TRBD1. The CDR3 loop spans 14 amino acids. The V gene end was trimmed by 6 bases and the J gene end by 4 bases; junction bases not matched to a gene: 5. Per germline, CDR1 SEHNR and CDR2 FQNEAQ (reference sequence). The CDR3: CASRLTGGAYGYTF. The CDR3 bases are TGTGCCAGCAGACTGACAGGGGGCGCCTATGGCTACACCTTC.